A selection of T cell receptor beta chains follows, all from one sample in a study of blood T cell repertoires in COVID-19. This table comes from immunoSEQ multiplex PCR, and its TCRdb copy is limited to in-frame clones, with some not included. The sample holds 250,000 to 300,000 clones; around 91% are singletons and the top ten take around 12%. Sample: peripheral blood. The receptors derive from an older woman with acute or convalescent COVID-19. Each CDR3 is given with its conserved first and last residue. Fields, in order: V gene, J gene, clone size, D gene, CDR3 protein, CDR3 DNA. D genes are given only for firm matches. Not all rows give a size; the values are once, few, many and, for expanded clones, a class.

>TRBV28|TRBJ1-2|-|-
CAGGGPGYGYTF
TGTGCCGGGGGCGGGCCCGGGTATGGCTACACCTTC
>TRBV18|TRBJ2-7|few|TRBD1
CASSAGTGQYEQYF
TGTGCCAGCTCGGCCGGGACAGGGCAATACGAGCAGTACTTC
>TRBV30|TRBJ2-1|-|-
CASDHPGVGEQFF
TGTGCCTCGGATCACCCGGGGGTAGGTGAGCAGTTCTTC
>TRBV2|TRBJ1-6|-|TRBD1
CASSEKGAGSPLHF
TGTGCCAGCAGTGAAAAGGGGGCGGGATCACCCCTCCACTTT
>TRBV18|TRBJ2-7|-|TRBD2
CASRGGGREVQYF
TGTGCCAGCCGGGGGGGAGGACGCGAGGTGCAGTACTTC
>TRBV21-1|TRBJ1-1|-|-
CASRKAQAFF
TGTGCCAGCCGAAAAGCACAGGCTTTCTTT
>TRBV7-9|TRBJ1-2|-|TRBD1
CASSFHIGTGGYGYTF
TGTGCCAGCAGCTTTCATATCGGGACAGGGGGCTATGGCTACACCTTC
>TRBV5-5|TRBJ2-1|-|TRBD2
CASSLGGLAGPNEQFF
TGTGCCAGCAGCTTGGGGGGACTAGCGGGACCCAATGAGCAGTTCTTC
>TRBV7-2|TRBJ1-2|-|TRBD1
CASSAQGRAYGYTF
TGTGCCAGCAGTGCACAGGGGCGCGCCTATGGCTACACCTTC
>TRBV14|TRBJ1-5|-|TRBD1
CASSRGQGINQPQHF
TGTGCCAGCAGCCGGGGACAGGGGATTAATCAGCCCCAGCATTTT
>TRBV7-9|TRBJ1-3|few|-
CAGRDTSSGNTIYF
TGTGCCGGAAGGGACACGTCCTCTGGAAACACCATATATTTT
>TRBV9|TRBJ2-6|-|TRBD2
CASSVLGGSSGANVLTF
TGTGCCAGCAGCGTATTGGGGGGGAGCTCTGGGGCCAACGTCCTGACTTTC
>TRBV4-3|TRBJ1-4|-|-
CASSQDSGVNEKLFF
TGCGCCAGCAGCCAAGATAGCGGAGTTAATGAAAAACTGTTTTTT
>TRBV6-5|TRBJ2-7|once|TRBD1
CASSSRTGGPYEQYF
TGTGCCAGCAGTTCCCGGACAGGGGGCCCCTACGAGCAGTACTTC
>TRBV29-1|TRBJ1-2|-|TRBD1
CSVLTGAGGYTF
TGCAGCGTCCTGACAGGGGCTGGTGGCTACACCTTC
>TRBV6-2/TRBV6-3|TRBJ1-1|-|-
CASSYKGLQGNTEAFF
TGTGCCAGCAGTTACAAAGGACTCCAAGGTAACACTGAAGCTTTCTTT
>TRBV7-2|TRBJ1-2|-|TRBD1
CAAGQGGGYTF
TGTGCCGCGGGACAGGGTGGAGGCTACACCTTC
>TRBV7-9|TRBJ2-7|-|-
CASSPHREEQYF
TGTGCCAGCAGCCCCCACAGGGAAGAGCAGTACTTC
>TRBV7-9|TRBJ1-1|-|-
CASSLGPRMNTEAFF
TGTGCCAGCAGCTTAGGTCCCAGAATGAACACTGAAGCTTTCTTT
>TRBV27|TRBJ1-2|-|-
CASSSQGTGYTF
TGTGCCAGCAGTTCACAGGGTACTGGCTACACCTTC